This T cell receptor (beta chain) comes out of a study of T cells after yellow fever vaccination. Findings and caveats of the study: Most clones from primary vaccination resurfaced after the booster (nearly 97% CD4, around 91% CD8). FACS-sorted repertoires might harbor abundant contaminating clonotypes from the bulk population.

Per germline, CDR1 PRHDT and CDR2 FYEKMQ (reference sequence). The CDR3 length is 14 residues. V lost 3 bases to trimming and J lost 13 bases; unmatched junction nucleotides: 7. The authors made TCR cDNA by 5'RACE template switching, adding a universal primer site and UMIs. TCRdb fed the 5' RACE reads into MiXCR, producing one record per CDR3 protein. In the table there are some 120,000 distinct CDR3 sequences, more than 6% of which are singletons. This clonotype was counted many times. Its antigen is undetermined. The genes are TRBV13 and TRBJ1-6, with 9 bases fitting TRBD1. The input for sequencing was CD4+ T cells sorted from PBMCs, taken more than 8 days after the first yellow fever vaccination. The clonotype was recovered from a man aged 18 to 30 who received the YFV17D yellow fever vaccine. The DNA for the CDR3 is TGTGCCAGCAGCTTGGGGGACAGGGTTGTGCCCCTCCACTTT. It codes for CASSLGDRVVPLHF.